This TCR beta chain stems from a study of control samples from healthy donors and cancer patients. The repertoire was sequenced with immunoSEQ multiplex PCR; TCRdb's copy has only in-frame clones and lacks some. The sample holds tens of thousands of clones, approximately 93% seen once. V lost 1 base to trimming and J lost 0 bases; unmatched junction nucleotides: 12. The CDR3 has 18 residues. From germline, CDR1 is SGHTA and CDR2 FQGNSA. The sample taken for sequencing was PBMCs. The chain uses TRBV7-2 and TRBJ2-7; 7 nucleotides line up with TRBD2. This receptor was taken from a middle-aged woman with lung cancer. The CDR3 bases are TGTGCCAGCAGCTTAGTGGGCCCTCAAGCGGGGTACTCCTACGAGCAGTACTTC. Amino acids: CASSLVGPQAGYSYEQYF.